This is a list of T cell receptor beta chains from one sample in a study of T cell responses to AZD1222 COVID-19 vaccine. The assay was immunoSEQ multiplex PCR, and TCRdb's table has in-frame clones only and misses some. The data show around 100,000 clones, approximately 96% seen once. The sequencing here drew on peripheral blood, taken on day 0 of AZD1222 vaccination. These receptors all stem from an adult in good health. The CDR3 runs from the conserved cysteine through the conserved F or W. Size tells how often a clone was seen (once, few, many) or the class of an expanded clone, and some rows leave it out.

J: TRBJ2-5
size: once
V: TRBV5-1
CDR3: CASSSGTFKETQYF

J: TRBJ2-1
size: .
V: TRBV7-9
CDR3: CASSYKTQGDEQFF

J: TRBJ2-5
size: .
V: TRBV28
CDR3: CASSFRGIGTQYF

J: TRBJ1-2
size: .
V: TRBV27
CDR3: CASSSLRGNGYTF

J: TRBJ2-7
size: .
V: TRBV7-9
CDR3: CASGRDKHYEQYF

J: TRBJ1-2
size: .
V: TRBV14
CDR3: CASSQEMQNLDGYTF

J: TRBJ1-6
size: .
V: TRBV5-4
CDR3: CASTPGGRQANNSPLHF

J: TRBJ1-1
size: .
V: TRBV12-3/TRBV12-4
CDR3: CASSFGRATEAFF

J: TRBJ2-3
size: few
V: TRBV5-4
CDR3: CASSLGGTDTQYF

J: TRBJ1-1
size: .
V: TRBV7-8
CDR3: CASSSWTLNTEAFF

J: TRBJ2-7
size: once
V: TRBV20-1
CDR3: CSARGLAAQYF

J: TRBJ2-7
size: .
V: TRBV5-1
CDR3: CASSLSSNRGYEQYF

J: TRBJ1-5
size: .
V: TRBV10-3
CDR3: CAISPGGRGGSVGNQPQHF

J: TRBJ2-7
size: .
V: TRBV27
CDR3: CAQGGVYEQYF

J: TRBJ1-1
size: .
V: TRBV28
CDR3: CASSQENTEAFF

J: TRBJ2-5
size: .
V: TRBV6-5
CDR3: CASSVGGAQETQYF

J: TRBJ1-5
size: few
V: TRBV7-2
CDR3: CASMGQPNQPQHF

J: TRBJ2-1
size: once
V: TRBV27
CDR3: CASNPAGVSEQFF

J: TRBJ2-3
size: few
V: TRBV10-3
CDR3: CAISEWSGGGDTQYF

J: TRBJ1-1
size: .
V: TRBV27
CDR3: CASSSTGLNTEAFF

J: TRBJ2-7
size: .
V: TRBV5-1
CDR3: CASSSRLAGSHEQYF

J: TRBJ1-5
size: .
V: TRBV19
CDR3: CASSIARGGQPQHF

J: TRBJ1-3
size: few
V: TRBV28
CDR3: CASTGTPSSGNTIYF